This T cell receptor (beta chain) was identified in a study of CD8 T cells in ankylosing spondylitis. Study-wide results and caveats: Earlier work had already found some motif variants in reactive arthritis synovial fluid and blood. Disease-associated clones were reportedly significantly overrepresented in matched ankylosing spondylitis synovial fluid. Typical of ankylosing spondylitis blood, it appeared, was a TCR beta motif of several highly homologous variants.

A word on this clonotype: Its antigen remains unknown.

Germline CDR1 LNHDA, CDR2 SQIVND (reference sequence). The CDR3 has 16 residues. V dropped 0 bases and J dropped 3 bases, with 12 bases sitting between them. A quantitative 5'-RACE method, one with molecular barcodes, was used to make TCR beta libraries. TCRdb recomputed calls from the 5' RACE reads with MiXCR, one row per CDR3 protein. Altogether roughly 100,000 distinct CDR3 sequences are present, about 8% being singletons, with the ten largest covering 9.9%. Sequenced sample: blood, either unsorted or a sorted T cell fraction (not recorded which). The chain uses TRBV19 and TRBJ1-5, with D uncertain. The sequence was collected from a male donor with ankylosing spondylitis or in good health (not recorded which). The CDR3 loop is CASSIDQAQANQPQHF. CDR3 DNA sequence: TGTGCCAGTAGTATAGATCAGGCGCAGGCCAATCAGCCCCAGCATTTT.